This T cell receptor (beta chain) was profiled in a study of blood T cells in healthy people across ages. The V end lost 3 bases, the J end lost 5 bases, and 19 bases lay between the germline ends. This CDR3 contains 15 residues. Germline V gene data show CDR1 as DFQATT and CDR2 as SNEGSKA (reference sequence). Through a sample-barcoded 5' primer and a J-beta primer mix, a second PCR was run for 7 to 11 cycles. TCRdb used MiXCR to reprocess the 5' RACE reads, holding one entry per CDR3 protein. Among about 1.6 million distinct CDR3 sequences listed, roughly 32% were seen once. The table lists this clonotype with many counts. Isolated PBMCs totaled at least 7 million in each sample.

Sequenced sample: blood. V usage is TRBV20-1 and J usage is TRBJ2-5; the D is unclear. This receptor was obtained from a woman in her twenties or thirties in good health. The chain's CDR3 is CSASNVAGKGETQYF. CDR3 sequence (DNA): TGCAGTGCTAGTAACGTCGCCGGTAAAGGGGAGACCCAGTACTTC.